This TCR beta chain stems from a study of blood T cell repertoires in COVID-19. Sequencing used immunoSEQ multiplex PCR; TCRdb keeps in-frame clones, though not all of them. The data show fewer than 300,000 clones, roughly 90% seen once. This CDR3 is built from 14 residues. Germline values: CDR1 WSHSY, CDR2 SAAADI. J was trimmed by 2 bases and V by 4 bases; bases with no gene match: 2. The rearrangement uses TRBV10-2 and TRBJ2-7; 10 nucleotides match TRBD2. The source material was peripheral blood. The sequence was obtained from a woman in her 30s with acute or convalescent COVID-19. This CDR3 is CASSGTSGPYEQYF. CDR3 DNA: TGCGCCAGCAGTGGGACTAGCGGCCCCTACGAGCAGTACTTC.